This TCR beta chain was sequenced in a study of Graves' ophthalmopathy and Graves' hyperthyroidism. This clonotype occurred many times. RNA transcripts were the template, and TCR beta CDR3 regions were amplified from them. HTBI primers served in a first-round RT-PCR, which a second-round multiplex PCR followed. A single record per CDR3 protein comes from TCRdb applying MiXCR to the multiplex PCR reads. Of 340,000 or so distinct CDR3 sequences listed, 17% are singletons. There are 16 residues in the CDR3. Trimming took 4 bases from V and 1 from J; bases not matched to a gene: 5. Looked up from germline, CDR1 is SGHRS and CDR2 is YFSETQ.

This chain joins TRBV5-1 and TRBJ2-7; 13 nucleotides match TRBD2. The sequenced sample consisted of peripheral blood. This sequence was found in an adult man with Graves' ophthalmopathy. CDR3: CASSPILAGGSYEQYF. CDR3 bases: TGCGCCAGCAGCCCAATACTAGCGGGAGGGTCCTACGAGCAGTACTTC. Full variable domain (missing parts from reference TRBV5-1 and TRBJ2-7): KAGVTQTPRYLIKTRGQQVTLSCSPISGHRSVSWYQQTPGQGLQFLFEYFSETQRNKGNFPGRFSGRQFSNSRSEMNVSTLELGDSALYLCASSPILAGGSYEQYFGPGTRLTVT.